Below, one TCR beta chain is given with its context. No antigen is known for it. No much larger clonotype is one base removed from it; base qualities were not supplied. Samples from volunteer blood donors who had recovered from COVID-19 were contributed by a second Seattle source. Each collaborating institution followed its own protocols to collect whole blood in K2EDTA tubes. For TCRbeta analysis, collaborator samples were shipped as frozen whole blood, as isolated PBMCs, or as DNA extracted from either sample type. The entry originates in a study of blood T cell repertoires in COVID-19 (TCRdb year 2020). At the level of the whole study: Collaborator samples came from the United States, Italy and Spain and covered acute and convalescent phases of COVID-19. The material from the prospective study consisted of cDNA or gDNA derived from T cells, B-cell-depleted T cells, or PBMCs. The repertoires were released in a freely available public database intended as a resource for research on the immune response to SARS-CoV-2. Where available, HLA class I and class II types were taken from metadata supplied by the sample provider and were not determined by assay-based typing. Nearly every sample came with metadata listing a de-identified subject ID, COVID-19 status, age in years and sex. Samples came from the ongoing ImmuneRACE study (first 160 participants) plus 1,254 subjects from 6 global collaborators. Subjects who had been exposed to COVID-19, were actively infected with it, or had recovered from it provided the deeply sampled blood TCRbeta repertoires that made up the dataset.

Overall study results and their limits: How much clinical and demographic metadata was included differed by source and by participant, and the metadata was provided uncurated.

The immunoSEQ Assay, a bias-controlled multiplex PCR, was used to amplify TCRbeta CDR3 regions from genomic DNA. Regarding the original processing steps: The number of nucleated cells in each sample was estimated by amplification of reference gene primers within the assay. To quantify the absolute abundance of each unique TCRbeta CDR3 rearrangement, sequence reads were collapsed and filtered. Productive Simpson clonality was computed per sample as the square root of Simpson's diversity index over productive rearrangements. Here the immuneACCESS table is served through TCRdb, limited to in-frame sequences with V and J called. Missing clones are a known gap in these copies; in checked studies unresolved V genes cover under half, and the rest lacks a known reason. Clonal size and the V and J genes are those of that table, whereas D and trimming came from the DNA. Here the sample has 90,000 to 150,000 clones; roughly nine tenths occur a single time. The ten largest clones capture 7.9% of the sample.

The CDR3 spans 16 residues, from the cysteine through the phenylalanine. Only the CDR3 part of the read is kept: 48 bases, read in frame from the first base. The rearrangement combines TRBV12-2 with TRBJ2-1; the table names TRBD2, a call not compared with the DNA. TRBV12-2 is given as a pseudogene. The origin of this receptor is a man aged 65 to 79 who had recovered from COVID-19. The material sequenced was peripheral blood. The DNA sequence is given as TGTGCAAGTCGCTTAGCGGGACTAGCGGGGCGCAATGAGCAGTTCTTC. The translation is CASRLAGLAGRNEQFF.